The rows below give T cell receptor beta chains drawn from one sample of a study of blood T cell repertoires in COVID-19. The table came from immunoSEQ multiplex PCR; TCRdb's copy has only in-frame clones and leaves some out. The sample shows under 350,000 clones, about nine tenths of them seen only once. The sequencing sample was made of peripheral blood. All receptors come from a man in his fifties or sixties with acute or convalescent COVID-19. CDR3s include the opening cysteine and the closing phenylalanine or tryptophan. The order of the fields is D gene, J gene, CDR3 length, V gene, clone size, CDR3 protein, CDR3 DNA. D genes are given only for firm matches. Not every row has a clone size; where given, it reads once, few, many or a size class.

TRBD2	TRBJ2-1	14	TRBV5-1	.	CASSFSGGANEQFF	TGCGCCAGCAGCTTTAGCGGGGGGGCCAATGAGCAGTTCTTC
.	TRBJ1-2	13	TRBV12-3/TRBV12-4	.	CASSSGGGYGYTF	TGTGCCAGCAGCTCGGGGGGCGGCTATGGCTACACCTTC
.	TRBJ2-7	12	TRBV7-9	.	CASSLAMSEQYF	TGTGCCAGCAGCTTAGCGATGAGCGAGCAGTACTTC
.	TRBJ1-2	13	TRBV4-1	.	CASSPPNRDGYTF	TGCGCCAGCAGCCCGCCGAACAGGGATGGCTACACCTTC
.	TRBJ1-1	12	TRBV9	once	CASSRAATEAFF	TGTGCCAGCAGCCGAGCGGCTACTGAAGCTTTCTTT
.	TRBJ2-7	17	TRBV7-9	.	CASSFTGITLTSYEQYF	TGTGCCAGCAGTTTCACCGGTATAACCCTTACCTCCTACGAGCAGTACTTC
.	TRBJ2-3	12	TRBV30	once	CAWSTSTDTQYF	TGTGCCTGGTCGACTAGCACAGATACGCAGTATTTT
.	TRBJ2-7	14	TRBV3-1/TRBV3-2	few	CASSLEGGSYEQYF	TGTGCCAGCAGCCTTGAGGGTGGGAGCTACGAGCAGTACTTC
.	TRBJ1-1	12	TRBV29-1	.	CSVEPSTSEAFF	TGCAGCGTTGAACCCAGTACCTCTGAAGCTTTCTTT
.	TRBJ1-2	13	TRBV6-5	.	CASSYSGRGGYTF	TGTGCCAGCAGTTACTCCGGGAGAGGCGGCTACACCTTC
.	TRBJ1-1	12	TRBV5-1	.	CASSSEEAEAFF	TGCGCCAGCAGCTCAGAGGAGGCTGAAGCTTTCTTT
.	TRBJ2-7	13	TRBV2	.	CASSELPTYEQYF	TGTGCCAGCAGTGAACTTCCTACCTACGAGCAGTACTTC
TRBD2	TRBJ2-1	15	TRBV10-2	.	CASSQLAGAYNEQFF	TGCGCCAGCAGTCAACTAGCGGGGGCGTACAATGAGCAGTTCTTC
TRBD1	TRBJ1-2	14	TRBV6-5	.	CASSRDRGMGGYTF	TGTGCCAGCAGTCGGGACAGGGGAATGGGCGGCTACACCTTC
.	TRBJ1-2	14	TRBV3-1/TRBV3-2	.	CASSRLTGDYGYTF	TGTGCCAGCAGCCGGCTGACAGGAGACTATGGCTACACCTTC
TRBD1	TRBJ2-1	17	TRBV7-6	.	CASSLDPYRDRNNEQFF	TGTGCCAGCAGCTTAGACCCGTACCGGGACAGAAACAATGAGCAGTTCTTC
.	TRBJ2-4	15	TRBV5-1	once	CASSLDRVGMNIQYF	TGCGCCAGCAGCTTGGACAGGGTGGGAATGAACATTCAGTACTTC
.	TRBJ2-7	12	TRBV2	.	CASKGQNYEQYF	TGTGCCAGCAAGGGGCAGAATTACGAGCAGTACTTC
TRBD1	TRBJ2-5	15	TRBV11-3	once	CASSLRQGAGETQYF	TGTGCCAGCAGCCTCCGACAGGGGGCAGGAGAGACCCAGTACTTC
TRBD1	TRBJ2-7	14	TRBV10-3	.	CAISAGQGAYEQYF	TGTGCCATCAGTGCGGGACAGGGGGCGTACGAGCAGTACTTC
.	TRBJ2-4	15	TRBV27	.	CASSDAGLAKNIQYF	TGTGCCAGCAGCGACGCGGGCTTAGCCAAAAACATTCAGTACTTC
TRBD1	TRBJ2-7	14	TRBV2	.	CASYGTGGLKEQYF	TGTGCCAGCTACGGGACAGGGGGTCTTAAAGAGCAGTACTTC
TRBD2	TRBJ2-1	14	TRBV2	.	CATRLAGGADEQFF	TGTGCCACTAGACTAGCGGGGGGAGCCGATGAGCAGTTCTTC
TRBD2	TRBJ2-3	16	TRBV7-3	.	CASSLGLAGGPDTQYF	TGTGCCAGCAGCTTGGGACTAGCGGGGGGACCCGATACGCAGTATTTT
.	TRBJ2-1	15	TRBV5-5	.	CASSLSGQPYNEQFF	TGTGCCAGCAGCTTGTCTGGGCAGCCCTACAATGAGCAGTTCTTC
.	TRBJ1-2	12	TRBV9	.	CASSVQGNGYTF	TGTGCCAGCAGCGTACAGGGGAATGGCTACACCTTC
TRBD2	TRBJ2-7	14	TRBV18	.	CASSPGGLGYEQYF	TGTGCCAGCTCACCGGGGGGGTTAGGCTACGAGCAGTACTTC
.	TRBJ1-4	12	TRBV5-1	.	CASSLGNEKLFF	TGCGCCAGCAGCCTAGGCAATGAAAAACTGTTTTTT
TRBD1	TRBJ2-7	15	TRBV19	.	CASSRFGTGVLEQYF	TGTGCCAGTAGTAGGTTCGGGACAGGGGTGCTCGAGCAGTACTTC
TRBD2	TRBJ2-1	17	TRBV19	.	CASTGGGPIPSYNEQFF	TGTGCCAGTACGGGCGGGGGGCCTATACCCTCCTACAATGAGCAGTTCTTC
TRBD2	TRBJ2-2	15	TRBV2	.	CASRGLAGKTGELFF	TGTGCCAGCAGGGGGCTAGCGGGGAAAACCGGGGAGCTGTTTTTT
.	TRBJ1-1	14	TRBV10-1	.	CASSPPGERTEAFF	TGCGCCAGCAGCCCACCAGGGGAAAGGACTGAAGCTTTCTTT
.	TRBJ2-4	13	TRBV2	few	CASSPAWQNIQYF	TGTGCCAGCAGTCCCGCCTGGCAGAACATTCAGTACTTC
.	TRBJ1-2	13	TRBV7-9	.	CASSLNAREGYTF	TGTGCCAGCAGCTTAAATGCCCGGGAAGGCTACACCTTC
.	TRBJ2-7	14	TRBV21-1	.	CASSKKRGGDEQYF	TGTGCCAGCAGCAAGAAAAGGGGTGGGGACGAGCAGTACTTC
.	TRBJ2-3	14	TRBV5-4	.	CASSEAEATDTQYF	TGTGCCAGCAGCGAAGCGGAGGCCACAGATACGCAGTATTTT
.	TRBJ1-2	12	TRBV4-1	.	CASKRDSYGYTF	TGCGCCAGCAAAAGAGATTCTTATGGCTACACCTTC
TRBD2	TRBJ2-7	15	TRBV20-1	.	CSASVIAGGPGEQYF	TGCAGTGCTAGTGTTATAGCGGGGGGCCCGGGGGAGCAGTACTTC
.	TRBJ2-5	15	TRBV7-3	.	CASSLFAGSGETQYF	TGTGCCAGCAGCTTATTCGCGGGGTCTGGCGAGACCCAGTACTTC
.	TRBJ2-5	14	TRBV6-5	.	CASASSGVRETQYF	TGTGCCAGCGCATCATCAGGGGTCCGGGAGACCCAGTACTTC
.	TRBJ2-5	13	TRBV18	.	CASSGSAQETQYF	TGTGCCAGCTCGGGTAGCGCACAAGAGACCCAGTACTTC
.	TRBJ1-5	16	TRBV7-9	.	CASSLGTGNSNQPQHF	TGTGCCAGCAGCTTAGGCACAGGGAATAGCAATCAGCCCCAGCATTTT
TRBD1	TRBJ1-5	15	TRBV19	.	CASTGQAGLNQPQHF	TGTGCCAGTACCGGACAGGCCGGTCTCAATCAGCCCCAGCATTTT
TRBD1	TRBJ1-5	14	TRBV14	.	CASSQGDRGQPQHF	TGTGCCAGCAGCCAAGGGGACAGGGGTCAGCCCCAGCATTTT
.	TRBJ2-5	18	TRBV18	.	CASSPVLSRSALQETQYF	TGTGCCAGCTCACCTGTCCTATCTCGATCCGCGCTTCAAGAGACCCAGTACTTC
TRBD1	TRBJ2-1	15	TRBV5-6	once	CASSLVGTGKNEQFF	TGTGCCAGCAGCTTGGTTGGGACAGGGAAGAATGAGCAGTTCTTC
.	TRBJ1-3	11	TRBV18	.	CATVDGNTIYF	TGTGCCACTGTAGATGGAAACACCATATATTTT
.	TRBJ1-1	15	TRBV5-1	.	CASSLGAGRVTEAFF	TGCGCCAGCAGCTTGGGGGCGGGAAGGGTCACTGAAGCTTTCTTT
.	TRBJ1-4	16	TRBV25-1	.	CASSEGGMATNEKLFF	TGTGCCAGCAGTGAGGGGGGAATGGCAACTAATGAAAAACTGTTTTTT
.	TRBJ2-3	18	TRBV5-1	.	CASSLGPLRGTTTDTQYF	TGCGCCAGCAGCTTGGGACCCTTAAGGGGGACCACCACAGATACGCAGTATTTT